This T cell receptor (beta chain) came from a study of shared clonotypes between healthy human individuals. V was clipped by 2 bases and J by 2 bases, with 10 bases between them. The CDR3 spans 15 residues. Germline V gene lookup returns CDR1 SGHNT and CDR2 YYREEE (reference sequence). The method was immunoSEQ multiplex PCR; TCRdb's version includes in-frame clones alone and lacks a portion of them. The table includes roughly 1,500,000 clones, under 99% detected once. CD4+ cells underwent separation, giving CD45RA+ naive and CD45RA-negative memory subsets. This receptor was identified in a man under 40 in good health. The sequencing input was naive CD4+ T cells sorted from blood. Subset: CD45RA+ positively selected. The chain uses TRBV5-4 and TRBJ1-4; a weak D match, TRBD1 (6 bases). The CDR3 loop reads CASSFGGATNEKLFF. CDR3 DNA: TGTGCCAGCAGCTTTGGGGGGGCGACTAATGAAAAACTGTTTTTT.